The clone carrying this TCR beta chain turned up a few times. This sample is drawn from a study of blood T cell repertoires in COVID-19. Using immunoSEQ multiplex PCR, the repertoire was profiled, and TCRdb retains in-frame clones only, with some absent. Here the sample spans some 87,000 clones, 84% being singletons. V was shortened by 0 bases and J by 6 bases, with 13 bases between the two germline ends. CDR1 is SGHTS and CDR2 is YDEGEE in the germline V gene. This CDR3 spans 14 amino acids. This TCR derives from a human donor in a cohort sampled during active COVID-19. Sequencing used peripheral blood. This chain uses TRBV5-8 with TRBJ2-7, with D unclear. CDR3 sequence reads: CASSLVSPTREQYF. The CDR3 DNA follows: TGTGCCAGCAGCTTGGTATCCCCCACGCGCGAGCAGTACTTC.